The present entry profiles one TCR beta chain with its context. What it binds is not known. Germline lookup yields CDR1 MNHNS and CDR2 SASEGT. V lost 3 bases and J 7 bases, leaving 13 bases between the germline ends. The CDR3 loop spans 14 amino acids. The sample comes from a study of shared clonotypes between healthy human individuals. Whole-study findings and limits: Clonotype sharing across a handful of donors was observed for approximately 5% of naive CD4 clonotypes. Sorted-subset sequencing was shown by rarefaction to be incomplete despite large depth.

Each subset's genomic DNA was shared equally among a number of immunoSEQ plates. Replicate PCRs from sorted subsets contained roughly 200 ng DNA, which is around 30,000 T cell genomes. Method: immunoSEQ multiplex PCR; TCRdb's copy keeps in-frame clones and lacks some. The sample contains 1.4 million to 1.5 million clones, roughly 96% of which appear only once. This sequence joins TRBV6-1 and TRBJ1-5; tentative D call: TRBD1 (5 bases). The material sequenced was naive CD4+ T cells sorted from blood. Subset defined: CD45RA+ positively selected. The TCR was taken from a man aged 25-40 years in good health. CDR3: CASSEGVLSQPQHF. The CDR3 DNA follows: TGTGCCAGCAGTGAGGGGGTACTCTCCCAGCCCCAGCATTTT.